These 5 T cell receptor beta chains originate from one sample sequenced in a study of blood T cell repertoires in COVID-19. Profiled with immunoSEQ multiplex PCR; TCRdb holds only in-frame clones, not every one. The sample lists roughly 140,000 clones, almost 80% occurring once. The sequencing input was peripheral blood. These receptors originate from a man in his fifties or sixties with active or convalescent COVID-19.

The CDR3 here is CASSRLSGGPETQYF. DNA for the CDR3: TGTGCCAGCAGCCGTCTTAGCGGGGGGCCTGAGACCCAGTACTTC. The V gene is TRBV28, the J gene TRBJ2-5, with TRBD2 matching 10 bases. The CDR3 runs 15 residues. Germline V gene lookup returns CDR1 MDHEN and CDR2 SYDVKM. The trim removed 6 bases at V and 5 bases at J, leaving 9 bases unmatched.

This clone has more than one count but fewer than ten. V is TRBV28 and J is TRBJ2-7; 10 positions match TRBD2. The CDR3 length is 18 residues. Germline V gene lookup returns CDR1 MDHEN and CDR2 SYDVKM. V dropped 6 bases and J dropped 0; count of bases not matched to a gene: 14. The CDR3 region has the DNA TGTGCCAGCAGCCCCGTCGCCTGGACTAGCGGAATCTCCTACGAGCAGTACTTC. This encodes CASSPVAWTSGISYEQYF.

V usage is TRBV2 and J usage is TRBJ2-1; no firm D call. Germline CDR1 reads SNHLY; CDR2 reads FYNNEI. V was shortened by 6 bases and J by 8 bases, with 11 bases between the two germline ends. The CDR3 is made up of 12 amino acids. The CDR3 reads CASSHGRHEQFF. The CDR3 bases are TGTGCCAGCAGCCACGGCAGGCATGAGCAGTTCTTC.

J is TRBJ1-6 and V is TRBV9; no clear D gene. The CDR3 totals 16 residues. The V end was cut by 1 base, the J end by 7 bases, with 15 bases between. Germline-derived CDR1 and CDR2 are SGDLS and YYNGEE. The CDR3 region is CASSVHSRVGNSPLHF. The CDR3 DNA sequence: TGTGCCAGCAGCGTACACTCCCGGGTTGGGAATTCACCCCTCCACTTT.

The CDR3 sequence: CASREEGAGNTGELFF. The CDR3 DNA reads TGTGCCAGCAGGGAGGAGGGGGCGGGAAACACCGGGGAGCTGTTTTTT. The rearrangement links TRBV28 to TRBJ2-2; tentatively, D is TRBD1 (7 bases). The CDR3 spans 16 residues. CDR1 MDHEN and CDR2 SYDVKM come from the germline V gene. With 6 bases removed from V and 2 bases from J, the gap between germline ends came to 16 bases.